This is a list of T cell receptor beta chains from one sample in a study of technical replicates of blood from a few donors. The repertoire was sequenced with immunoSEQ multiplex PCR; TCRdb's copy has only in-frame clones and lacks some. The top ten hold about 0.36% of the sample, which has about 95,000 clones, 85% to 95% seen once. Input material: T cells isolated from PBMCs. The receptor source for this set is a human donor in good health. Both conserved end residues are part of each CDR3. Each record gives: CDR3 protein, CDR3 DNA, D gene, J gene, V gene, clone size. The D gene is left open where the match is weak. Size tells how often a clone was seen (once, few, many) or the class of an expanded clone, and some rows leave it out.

CDR3: CASSRDFSGANVLTF; DNA: TGTGCCAGCTCCAGGGACTTCTCTGGGGCCAACGTCCTGACTTTC; D: NA; J: TRBJ2-6; V: TRBV2; size: NA
CDR3: CASSEWGTSTGELFF; DNA: TGTGCCAGCAGCGAATGGGGGACTTCCACCGGGGAGCTGTTTTTT; D: NA; J: TRBJ2-2; V: TRBV9; size: NA
CDR3: CASSLTSQDTQYF; DNA: TGTGCCAGCAGCTTGACTAGCCAAGATACGCAGTATTTT; D: TRBD2; J: TRBJ2-3; V: TRBV7-9; size: NA
CDR3: CASSTRLAWTQYF; DNA: TGTGCCAGCAGCACCCGACTAGCTTGGACCCAGTACTTC; D: TRBD2; J: TRBJ2-5; V: TRBV11-3; size: NA
CDR3: CASSVLDSSGEQYF; DNA: TGTGCCAGCAGTGTCCTGGACAGTTCTGGCGAGCAGTACTTC; D: NA; J: TRBJ2-7; V: TRBV28; size: NA
CDR3: CASSPEQGANEKLFF; DNA: TGTGCCAGCTCACCCGAACAGGGCGCAAATGAAAAACTGTTTTTT; D: NA; J: TRBJ1-4; V: TRBV18; size: NA
CDR3: CASRIGLAGTQYF; DNA: TGTGCCAGCAGGATCGGACTAGCCGGGACCCAGTACTTC; D: TRBD2; J: TRBJ2-5; V: TRBV27; size: NA
CDR3: CASTGTGGRENGYTF; DNA: TGTGCCAGCACCGGCACAGGGGGACGGGAGAATGGCTACACCTTC; D: TRBD1; J: TRBJ1-2; V: TRBV7-8; size: once
CDR3: CASSLQGSQPQHF; DNA: TGTGCCAGCAGCTTGCAGGGCTCTCAGCCCCAGCATTTT; D: NA; J: TRBJ1-5; V: TRBV5-6; size: once
CDR3: CASSHRPRASTDTQYF; DNA: TGCGCCAGCAGCCACCGACCGAGGGCTAGCACAGATACGCAGTATTTT; D: NA; J: TRBJ2-3; V: TRBV4-1; size: NA
CDR3: CASSVEVSGLYNEQFF; DNA: TGTGCCAGCAGCGTAGAAGTTAGCGGGCTCTACAATGAGCAGTTCTTC; D: TRBD2; J: TRBJ2-1; V: TRBV9; size: NA
CDR3: CASSPQGPPGGAGANVLTF; DNA: TGTGCCAGCAGCCCCCAGGGACCGCCTGGGGGGGCTGGGGCCAACGTCCTGACTTTC; D: TRBD2; J: TRBJ2-6; V: TRBV27; size: NA
CDR3: CASSRQGGNTEAFF; DNA: TGTGCCAGCAGTCGACAGGGGGGGAACACTGAAGCTTTCTTT; D: TRBD1; J: TRBJ1-1; V: TRBV27; size: NA
CDR3: CASKGDTEPYEQYF; DNA: TGTGCCAGCAAAGGGGACACCGAACCCTACGAGCAGTACTTC; D: NA; J: TRBJ2-7; V: TRBV28; size: NA
CDR3: CASSHIGGTGSSYEQYF; DNA: TGTGCCAGCAGTCATATCGGAGGGACAGGTTCCTCCTACGAGCAGTACTTC; D: TRBD1; J: TRBJ2-7; V: TRBV28; size: NA
CDR3: CASSRGDRVGNEQFF; DNA: TGTGCCAGCAGCCGCGGGGACAGGGTAGGCAATGAGCAGTTCTTC; D: TRBD1; J: TRBJ2-1; V: TRBV5-5; size: NA
CDR3: CASSPGQGRGYGYTF; DNA: TGTGCCAGCTCACCAGGACAGGGACGCGGCTATGGCTACACCTTC; D: TRBD1; J: TRBJ1-2; V: TRBV18; size: NA
CDR3: CASSLPYRGYEQYF; DNA: TGTGCCAGCAGCTTACCCTACAGGGGTTACGAGCAGTACTTC; D: TRBD1; J: TRBJ2-7; V: TRBV11-1; size: once
CDR3: CASSVDQGPYEQYF; DNA: TGTGCCAGCAGCGTAGACCAGGGGCCCTACGAGCAGTACTTC; D: NA; J: TRBJ2-7; V: TRBV9; size: once
CDR3: CASSLGATGELFF; DNA: TGTGCCAGCAGCTTGGGCGCCACCGGGGAGCTGTTTTTT; D: NA; J: TRBJ2-2; V: TRBV5-8; size: NA
CDR3: CASSQMGAYYEQYF; DNA: TGCGCCAGCAGCCAGATGGGGGCCTACTACGAGCAGTACTTC; D: NA; J: TRBJ2-7; V: TRBV4-1; size: once
CDR3: CASSYFDSSNTGELFF; DNA: TGTGCCAGCAGTTACTTCGACAGCTCGAACACCGGGGAGCTGTTTTTT; D: NA; J: TRBJ2-2; V: TRBV6-5; size: NA
CDR3: CSVGVMQANTEAFF; DNA: TGCAGCGTTGGGGTTATGCAGGCGAACACTGAAGCTTTCTTT; D: NA; J: TRBJ1-1; V: TRBV29-1; size: NA
CDR3: CASSSRDRVYNEQFF; DNA: TGCGCCAGCAGCTCCCGGGACAGGGTTTACAATGAGCAGTTCTTC; D: TRBD1; J: TRBJ2-1; V: TRBV5-1; size: NA
CDR3: CAWSRQGGDGYTF; DNA: TGTGCCTGGAGTCGACAGGGGGGTGATGGCTACACCTTC; D: TRBD1; J: TRBJ1-2; V: TRBV30; size: NA
CDR3: CASSTTATNYGYTF; DNA: TGTGCCAGCAGTACTACCGCGACTAACTATGGCTACACCTTC; D: NA; J: TRBJ1-2; V: TRBV27; size: NA
CDR3: CASSTSGTVFNYGYTF; DNA: TGTGCCAGTAGTACTTCCGGGACAGTTTTTAACTATGGCTACACCTTC; D: TRBD1; J: TRBJ1-2; V: TRBV19; size: NA
CDR3: CASSLSWAGGDEQYF; DNA: TGTGCCAGCAGCTTATCTTGGGCGGGGGGCGACGAGCAGTACTTC; D: TRBD2; J: TRBJ2-7; V: TRBV7-8; size: NA
CDR3: CASSQGRGTGVGNEQFF; DNA: TGTGCCAGCAGCCAAGGGCGTGGGACAGGGGTAGGGAATGAGCAGTTCTTC; D: TRBD1; J: TRBJ2-1; V: TRBV14; size: NA
CDR3: CASRDLTSTNEKLFF; DNA: TGTGCCAGCAGGGATTTGACATCAACTAATGAAAAACTGTTTTTT; D: NA; J: TRBJ1-4; V: TRBV6-1; size: NA
CDR3: CASSPWGQGVTEAFF; DNA: TGTGCCAGCAGTCCCTGGGGACAGGGGGTAACTGAAGCTTTCTTT; D: TRBD1; J: TRBJ1-1; V: TRBV27; size: NA
CDR3: CASSRLGVGGETQYF; DNA: TGTGCCAGCAGCCGCCTAGGAGTTGGGGGGGAGACCCAGTACTTC; D: NA; J: TRBJ2-5; V: TRBV5-6; size: NA
CDR3: CASSLSSSGNEQFF; DNA: TGCGCCAGCAGCTTATCTAGCTCGGGCAATGAGCAGTTCTTC; D: NA; J: TRBJ2-1; V: TRBV5-1; size: NA
CDR3: CASSQAGAVDEQFF; DNA: TGCGCCAGCAGCCAAGCGGGAGCGGTGGATGAGCAGTTCTTC; D: NA; J: TRBJ2-1; V: TRBV4-1; size: once
CDR3: CSARETGGETQYF; DNA: TGCAGCGCTAGGGAGACAGGGGGAGAGACCCAGTACTTC; D: TRBD1; J: TRBJ2-5; V: TRBV29-1; size: NA
CDR3: CASSLTADTQYF; DNA: TGTGCCAGCAGCTTAACAGCAGATACGCAGTATTTT; D: NA; J: TRBJ2-3; V: TRBV7-2; size: NA
CDR3: CASSPQGSLYEQYF; DNA: TGTGCCAGCTCACCACAGGGGTCCCTCTACGAGCAGTACTTC; D: NA; J: TRBJ2-7; V: TRBV18; size: NA
CDR3: CSGQGGPEAFF; DNA: TGCAGCGGACAGGGCGGACCTGAAGCTTTCTTT; D: TRBD1; J: TRBJ1-1; V: TRBV20-1; size: NA
CDR3: CASSVDSQREQFF; DNA: TGTGCCAGCAGCGTCGACAGTCAAAGGGAGCAGTTCTTC; D: NA; J: TRBJ2-1; V: TRBV9; size: NA
CDR3: CASSLRGQTYEQYF; DNA: TGTGCCAGCAGTTTAAGAGGCCAGACCTACGAGCAGTACTTC; D: NA; J: TRBJ2-7; V: TRBV27; size: NA
CDR3: CAIRQGLGETQYF; DNA: TGTGCCATAAGACAGGGGTTAGGGGAGACCCAGTACTTC; D: TRBD1; J: TRBJ2-5; V: TRBV5-4; size: NA
CDR3: CASSLDGTDYNEQFF; DNA: TGTGCCAGCAGCTTAGACGGGACAGACTACAATGAGCAGTTCTTC; D: TRBD1; J: TRBJ2-1; V: TRBV7-2; size: NA
CDR3: CASSHRLANAYEQYF; DNA: TGCGCCAGCAGCCATAGACTAGCGAATGCCTACGAGCAGTACTTC; D: TRBD2; J: TRBJ2-7; V: TRBV4-1; size: NA
CDR3: CASSLEDRTYNEQFF; DNA: TGTGCCAGCAGCTTAGAGGACAGGACCTACAATGAGCAGTTCTTC; D: TRBD1; J: TRBJ2-1; V: TRBV7-2; size: NA
CDR3: CASSTPPGLAGLDEQFF; DNA: TGTGCCAGCAGTACCCCACCGGGACTAGCGGGATTGGATGAGCAGTTCTTC; D: TRBD2; J: TRBJ2-1; V: TRBV27; size: NA
CDR3: CASREFHEQFF; DNA: TGTGCCAGCAGGGAATTCCATGAGCAGTTCTTC; D: NA; J: TRBJ2-1; V: TRBV19; size: NA
CDR3: CASRLAGFQETQYF; DNA: TGTGCCAGCAGACTAGCGGGTTTTCAAGAGACCCAGTACTTC; D: TRBD2; J: TRBJ2-5; V: TRBV2; size: NA